This is a list of T cell receptor beta chains from one sample in a study of blood T cell repertoires in COVID-19. Measured with immunoSEQ multiplex PCR; TCRdb has only the in-frame clones, and not every one. This sample has about 400,000 clones, with roughly 87% found just once. Input material: PBMCs or T cells enriched from blood (not recorded which). The receptor set was obtained from a woman aged 40 to 50 with acute COVID-19. Both conserved end residues are part of each CDR3. The D gene is left open where the match is weak. A row's size may be missing; if present it is once, few, many or a size class.

v_call	clone_size	d_call	j_call	cdr3_aa	cdr3_nt
TRBV13	-	-	TRBJ1-6	CASSLVRDSPLHF	TGTGCCAGCAGCTTAGTCCGGGATTCACCCCTCCACTTT
TRBV15	-	TRBD1	TRBJ2-5	CATSRDRARETQYF	TGTGCCACCAGCAGGGACAGGGCGCGGGAGACCCAGTACTTC
TRBV5-1	-	-	TRBJ2-3	CASSGGDSTDTQYF	TGCGCCAGCAGCGGCGGGGACAGCACAGATACGCAGTATTTT
TRBV3-1/TRBV3-2	-	TRBD2	TRBJ2-5	CASSPRTSGGRETQYF	TGTGCCAGCAGCCCTAGGACTAGCGGGGGCCGGGAGACCCAGTACTTC
TRBV4-1	few	-	TRBJ1-1	CASSQGAENTEAFF	TGCGCCAGCAGCCAAGGGGCAGAGAACACTGAAGCTTTCTTT
TRBV30	-	TRBD1	TRBJ1-6	CAWSTPTGGLPPLHF	TGTGCCTGGAGTACCCCGACAGGGGGTTTACCACCCCTCCACTTT
TRBV5-1	many	TRBD1	TRBJ2-2	CASSLGTGGLNTGELFF	TGCGCCAGCAGCCTCGGGACAGGGGGCCTCAACACCGGGGAGCTGTTTTTT
TRBV6-6	-	-	TRBJ2-2	CASRKGLTGELFF	TGTGCCAGCAGAAAGGGGTTAACCGGGGAGCTGTTTTTT
TRBV5-1	-	TRBD2	TRBJ2-5	CASSLVLAGEQETQYF	TGCGCCAGCAGCTTGGTTCTAGCGGGGGAGCAAGAGACCCAGTACTTC
TRBV5-1	-	TRBD1	TRBJ2-5	CASSFGQGRETQYF	TGCGCCAGCAGCTTTGGACAGGGGAGGGAGACCCAGTACTTC
TRBV25-1	-	-	TRBJ1-6	CASSDSQGDQRNSPLHF	TGTGCCAGCAGTGATAGCCAGGGTGACCAAAGAAATTCACCCCTCCACTTT
TRBV6-2/TRBV6-3	-	-	TRBJ1-1	CASSYERNGEAFF	TGTGCCAGCAGTTACGAGCGTAACGGTGAAGCTTTCTTT
TRBV23-1	-	-	TRBJ1-3	CASSQPERGSFGNTIYF	TGCGCCAGCAGTCAACCCGAAAGAGGGTCTTTCGGAAACACCATATATTTT
TRBV10-3	-	-	TRBJ2-7	CAISDTYEQYF	TGTGCCATCAGTGACACCTACGAGCAGTACTTC
TRBV9	-	TRBD1	TRBJ1-1	CASSEGQANTEAFF	TGTGCCAGCAGTGAAGGACAGGCGAACACTGAAGCTTTCTTT
TRBV6-6	-	-	TRBJ1-3	CASSYSDRTGNTIYF	TGTGCCAGCAGTTACTCGGACAGAACAGGAAACACCATATATTTT
TRBV5-6	-	-	TRBJ1-3	CASGHGGPDPRGNTIYF	TGTGCCAGCGGTCATGGAGGTCCGGACCCGAGGGGAAACACCATATATTTT
TRBV12-3/TRBV12-4	-	TRBD1	TRBJ1-4	CASSSGDSPRLFF	TGTGCCAGCAGTTCAGGGGACAGCCCACGACTGTTTTTT
TRBV5-1	-	-	TRBJ1-2	CASSPGDREYGYTF	TGCGCCAGCAGCCCGGGGGATCGGGAATATGGCTACACCTTC
TRBV12-3/TRBV12-4	-	-	TRBJ2-1	CASSLAYNEQFF	TGTGCCAGCAGCCTAGCTTACAATGAGCAGTTCTTC
TRBV29-1	-	TRBD1	TRBJ2-3	CSVKETGGFPDTQYF	TGCAGCGTTAAGGAGACAGGGGGCTTCCCAGATACGCAGTATTTT
TRBV15	-	-	TRBJ2-7	CATSRDLASNKYF	TGTGCCACCAGCAGAGATTTAGCTTCTAATAAGTACTTC
TRBV9	-	-	TRBJ2-2	CASSVNSAGELFF	TGTGCCAGCAGCGTAAACTCCGCCGGGGAGCTGTTTTTT
TRBV24-1	-	TRBD1	TRBJ2-1	CATSDQTGVYNEQFF	TGTGCCACCAGTGACCAGACAGGGGTATACAATGAGCAGTTCTTC
TRBV18	-	TRBD1	TRBJ2-7	CASSPKGRQGSYEQYF	TGTGCCAGCTCTCCCAAAGGCCGACAGGGGTCCTACGAGCAGTACTTC
TRBV19	-	-	TRBJ1-1	CASTNILDTLNTEAFF	TGTGCCAGTACCAATATTTTGGACACCTTGAACACTGAAGCTTTCTTT
TRBV7-2	-	-	TRBJ2-1	CASSLTHRGYNEQFF	TGTGCCAGCAGCTTAACTCACCGGGGGTACAATGAGCAGTTCTTC
TRBV19	few	TRBD1	TRBJ1-5	CATGDRVNQPQHF	TGTGCCACCGGGGACAGGGTCAATCAGCCCCAGCATTTT
TRBV30	-	TRBD2	TRBJ2-3	CAWREGLVTDTQYF	TGTGCCTGGAGGGAGGGACTAGTCACTGATACGCAGTATTTT
TRBV13	-	-	TRBJ2-2	CASSPYRTGELFF	TGTGCCAGCAGCCCTTACAGGACCGGGGAGCTGTTTTTT
TRBV5-4	-	-	TRBJ2-5	CASSLGLEETQYF	TGTGCCAGCAGCTTGGGACTCGAAGAGACCCAGTACTTC
TRBV7-2	once	TRBD1	TRBJ1-3	CASSSTGGSGNTIYF	TGTGCCAGCAGCTCTACAGGGGGATCTGGAAACACCATATATTTT
TRBV7-2	-	TRBD1	TRBJ1-5	CASSGQGAVRNQPQHF	TGTGCCAGCAGCGGACAGGGGGCCGTTCGGAATCAGCCCCAGCATTTT
TRBV20-1	once	-	TRBJ1-4	CSASENSVNEKLFF	TGCAGTGCTAGTGAAAACTCCGTTAATGAAAAACTGTTTTTT
TRBV21-1	-	-	TRBJ2-1	CASSKVVGRGQSYNEQFF	TGTGCCAGCAGCAAAGTTGTGGGCCGGGGTCAGAGCTACAATGAGCAGTTCTTC
TRBV7-9	-	TRBD2	TRBJ2-3	CASSRLAGVLTDTQYF	TGTGCCAGCAGCCGACTAGCGGGGGTGCTCACAGATACGCAGTATTTT
TRBV6-5	-	TRBD1	TRBJ2-5	CASSQDRAGLETQYF	TGTGCCAGCAGCCAAGACAGGGCAGGGTTAGAGACCCAGTACTTC
TRBV21-1	few	-	TRBJ1-2	CASSKGVVSYGYTF	TGTGCCAGCAGCAAAGGTGTCGTCTCCTATGGCTACACCTTC
TRBV24-1	-	-	TRBJ2-3	CATSTGVDTQYF	TGTGCCACCAGTACCGGAGTGGATACGCAGTATTTT
TRBV5-1	once	TRBD1	TRBJ2-5	CASSFGDSGQETQYF	TGCGCCAGCAGCTTCGGGGACAGCGGACAAGAGACCCAGTACTTC
TRBV10-3	-	TRBD1	TRBJ1-6	CAIGQDNSPLHF	TGTGCCATTGGACAGGATAATTCACCCCTCCACTTT
TRBV9	-	-	TRBJ1-2	CASSVDSYGYTF	TGTGCCAGCAGCGTAGATAGCTATGGCTACACCTTC